The rows below give T cell receptor beta chains drawn from one sample of a study of T-cell reconstitution after alpha-beta-depleted transplantation in children. Each CDR3 protein is one row after TCRdb ran MiXCR on the PCR reads. The sample has around 340,000 distinct CDR3 sequences; 10% to 15% are singletons. The source was PBMCs, collected from the stem cell graft. The receptor set was obtained from a human donor who donated a stem cell graft to a child with Fanconi anemia. CDR3s include the opening cysteine and the closing phenylalanine or tryptophan. The D gene is left open where the match is weak. Expanded clones get a size class; other rows say once, few or many, or leave the size out.

abundance	j_gene	d_gene	v_gene	CDR3aa	CDR3nt
many	TRBJ2-1	-	TRBV5-1	CASSLPKNEQFF	TGCGCCAGCAGCTTGCCCAAAAATGAGCAGTTCTTC
few	TRBJ2-3	-	TRBV3-1	CASSQEIVGDTQYF	TGTGCCAGCAGCCAAGAGATAGTGGGAGATACGCAGTATTTT
-	TRBJ2-3	-	TRBV5-1	CASSWAGGHSTDTQYF	TGCGCCAGCAGTTGGGCTGGGGGGCATAGCACAGATACGCAGTATTTT
few	TRBJ1-1	-	TRBV4-2	CASSQAHGVGTEAFF	TGTGCCAGCAGCCAGGCTCACGGGGTAGGCACTGAAGCTTTCTTT
many	TRBJ2-3	TRBD2	TRBV10-3	CAISVSSGGAQDTQYF	TGTGCCATCAGTGTCTCTAGCGGGGGGGCCCAAGATACGCAGTATTTT
few	TRBJ1-1	-	TRBV5-1	CASSWGGSDTEAFF	TGCGCCAGCTCCTGGGGGGGATCGGACACTGAAGCTTTCTTT
-	TRBJ2-1	-	TRBV11-2	CASSYQWTLNEQFF	TGTGCCAGCAGCTACCAATGGACTCTCAATGAGCAGTTCTTC
few	TRBJ1-5	-	TRBV20-1	CSARDRRGQQPQHF	TGCAGTGCTAGAGACCGACGCGGTCAACAGCCCCAGCATTTT
many	TRBJ1-1	-	TRBV20-1	CSARVRMNTEAFF	TGCAGTGCTAGAGTCAGGATGAACACTGAAGCTTTCTTT
-	TRBJ2-3	TRBD2	TRBV11-2	CASSRSSGWGDTQYF	TGTGCCAGCAGTAGGTCTAGCGGGTGGGGGGATACGCAGTATTTT
-	TRBJ1-1	-	TRBV10-1	CASSESRGNTEAFF	TGCGCCAGCAGTGAGTCGAGGGGTAACACTGAAGCTTTCTTT
many	TRBJ2-2	-	TRBV4-2	CASSRGTSTGELFF	TGTGCCAGCAGCCGGGGGACGAGCACCGGGGAGCTGTTTTTT
many	TRBJ1-5	-	TRBV5-1	CASSLVGDQPQHF	TGTGCCAGCAGTTTAGTCGGGGACCAGCCCCAGCATTTT
few	TRBJ2-7	-	TRBV20-1	CSASVTRGEQYF	TGCAGTGCTAGTGTCACACGCGGCGAGCAGTACTTC
once	TRBJ2-5	-	TRBV20-1	CSAHSRGRGVRETQYF	TGCAGTGCCCACTCCCGCGGTAGGGGGGTGAGGGAGACCCAGTACTTC
few	TRBJ1-5	-	TRBV28	CASSLRQGHNQPQHF	TGTGCCAGCAGTTTGAGGCAAGGCCACAATCAGCCCCAGCATTTT
-	TRBJ2-3	-	TRBV12-3/TRBV12-4	CASSLEALFTDTQYF	TGTGCCAGCAGTTTAGAGGCACTGTTCACAGATACGCAGTATTTT
few	TRBJ2-7	-	TRBV7-7	CASSLAEGGAYEQYF	TGTGCTAGCAGCTTAGCCGAGGGGGGGGCCTACGAGCAGTACTTC
few	TRBJ1-6	-	TRBV2	CASSAEQIPNSPLHF	TGTGCCAGCAGTGCCGAACAGATCCCAAATTCACCCCTCCACTTT
-	TRBJ2-1	-	TRBV7-2	CASSPFGYGGYNEQFF	TGTGCCAGCAGCCCTTTCGGATACGGGGGTTACAATGAGCAGTTCTTC
few	TRBJ1-2	-	TRBV20-1	CSAREQGNQVWYTF	TGCAGTGCTAGAGAGCAAGGGAACCAAGTGTGGTACACCTTC
few	TRBJ2-3	-	TRBV3-1	CASSPQKAASTDTQYF	TGTGCCAGCAGCCCACAAAAAGCTGCTAGCACAGATACGCAGTATTTT
-	TRBJ2-7	TRBD2	TRBV12-3/TRBV12-4	CASRGLAGDLYEQYF	TGTGCCAGCAGGGGACTAGCGGGGGACCTCTACGAGCAGTACTTC
many	TRBJ2-3	TRBD2	TRBV20-1	CSALTSGADTQYF	TGCAGTGCTTTGACTAGCGGGGCTGATACGCAGTATTTT
few	TRBJ2-1	TRBD1	TRBV20-1	CSAHTLGQGRSDEQFF	TGCAGTGCCCACACCCTGGGACAGGGGAGATCCGATGAGCAGTTCTTC
-	TRBJ2-3	-	TRBV5-4	CASSTQGPDTQYF	TGTGCCAGCAGCACACAGGGCCCAGATACGCAGTATTTT
many	TRBJ1-5	-	TRBV7-9	CASSLEGTQPQHF	TGTGCCAGCAGCTTAGAGGGGACTCAGCCCCAGCATTTT
few	TRBJ1-2	TRBD1	TRBV7-9	CAIGVGQDYGYTF	TGTGCCATAGGTGTGGGACAGGACTATGGCTACACCTTC
many	TRBJ1-2	-	TRBV20-1	CSAKGSGRNTDYGYTF	TGCAGTGCCAAGGGATCGGGACGCAACACGGACTATGGCTACACCTTC
-	TRBJ2-2	-	TRBV12-5	CASGRHLNTGELFF	TGTGCCTCTGGGAGACACCTGAACACCGGGGAGCTGTTTTTT
-	TRBJ2-4	-	TRBV7-8	CASSLSPGYEVQYF	TGTGCCAGCAGCTTATCGCCGGGATATGAGGTTCAGTACTTC
-	TRBJ2-5	TRBD2	TRBV12-3/TRBV12-4	CASSDQRTSRETQYF	TGTGCCAGCAGTGACCAAAGGACTAGCAGGGAGACCCAGTACTTC
many	TRBJ2-1	-	TRBV10-3	CAISEIGTYNEQFF	TGTGCCATCAGTGAGATAGGGACCTACAATGAGCAGTTCTTC
few	TRBJ1-2	-	TRBV12-3/TRBV12-4	CASSLDSIYGYTF	TGTGCCAGCAGTTTGGACAGCATTTATGGCTACACCTTC
-	TRBJ2-2	-	TRBV9	CASKAGNTGELFF	TGTGCCAGCAAAGCGGGGAACACCGGGGAGCTGTTTTTT
many	TRBJ2-3	-	TRBV10-3	CAISRPDTDTQYF	TGTGCCATTTCCCGACCCGACACAGATACGCAGTATTTT
few	TRBJ2-3	TRBD1	TRBV27	CASSKGQLTDTQYF	TGTGCCAGCAGTAAGGGACAGCTCACAGATACGCAGTATTTT
-	TRBJ1-1	-	TRBV18	CASSPGFMNTEAFF	TGTGCCAGCTCACCGGGGTTCATGAACACTGAAGCTTTCTTT
few	TRBJ2-7	-	TRBV5-1	CASSLGQSNVEQYF	TGCGCCAGCAGCTTGGGACAAAGTAACGTCGAGCAGTACTTC
many	TRBJ2-3	-	TRBV5-1	CASSLRGHTDTQYF	TGCGCCAGCAGCTTGCGGGGCCACACAGATACGCAGTATTTT
-	TRBJ2-7	-	TRBV4-3	CASSQARVVEKPYEQYF	TGCGCCAGCAGCCAGGCCCGGGTGGTGGAGAAACCCTACGAGCAGTACTTC
-	TRBJ1-6	-	TRBV20-1	CSARGVGNSPLHF	TGCAGTGCTAGAGGGGTTGGAAATTCACCCCTCCACTTT
-	TRBJ2-3	TRBD2	TRBV12-3/TRBV12-4	CASSQGLAVPSTDTQYF	TGTGCCAGCAGTCAGGGACTAGCGGTTCCTAGCACAGATACGCAGTATTTT
-	TRBJ2-7	-	TRBV4-2	CASSPRGALYEQYF	TGTGCCAGCAGCCCACGGGGAGCGCTCTACGAGCAGTACTTC
-	TRBJ2-4	-	TRBV24-1	CATSGDTGAKNIQYF	TGTGCCACCAGCGGGGACACCGGAGCCAAAAACATTCAGTACTTC
-	TRBJ1-6	-	TRBV3-1	CASSRDGGSLHF	TGTGCCAGCAGCCGGGACGGCGGATCCCTCCACTTT
-	TRBJ2-2	-	TRBV7-7	CASSPPNFNTGELFF	TGTGCCAGCAGCCCCCCAAACTTCAACACCGGGGAGCTGTTTTTT
few	TRBJ1-1	-	TRBV5-1	CASSLTVQGNTEAFF	TGCGCCAGCAGTTTGACCGTTCAGGGGAACACTGAAGCTTTCTTT
few	TRBJ2-1	-	TRBV27	CASSLSPRGGKFSEQFF	TGTGCCAGCAGCCTCTCCCCCCGAGGGGGTAAGTTTTCGGAGCAGTTCTTC
many	TRBJ2-1	TRBD1	TRBV29-1	CSVGKGAVGEQFF	TGCAGCGTTGGTAAGGGGGCTGTAGGTGAGCAGTTCTTC
many	TRBJ2-7	-	TRBV20-1	CSAKTGTFYEQYF	TGCAGTGCTAAAACAGGGACGTTCTACGAGCAGTACTTC
-	TRBJ2-7	-	TRBV20-1	CSAIGDLYPSYEQYF	TGCAGTGCTATCGGCGATCTATACCCTTCCTACGAGCAGTACTTC
-	TRBJ1-2	-	TRBV3-1	CASSQDTGWGGYTF	TGTGCCAGCAGCCAAGATACGGGTTGGGGAGGCTACACCTTC